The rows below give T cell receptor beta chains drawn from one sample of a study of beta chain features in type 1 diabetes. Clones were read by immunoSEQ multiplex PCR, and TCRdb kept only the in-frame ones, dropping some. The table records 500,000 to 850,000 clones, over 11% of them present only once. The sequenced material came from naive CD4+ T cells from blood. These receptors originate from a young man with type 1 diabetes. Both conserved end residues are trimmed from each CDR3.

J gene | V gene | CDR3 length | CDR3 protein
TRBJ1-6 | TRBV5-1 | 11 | ASARARDSPLH
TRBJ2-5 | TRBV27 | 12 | ASSRGATPETQY
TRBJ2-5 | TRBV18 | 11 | ASQYTQEETQY
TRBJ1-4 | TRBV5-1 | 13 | ASSLEGSGNEKLF
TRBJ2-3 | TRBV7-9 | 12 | ASSQSQGADTQY
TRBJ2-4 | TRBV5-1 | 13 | ASSLGLTRENIQY
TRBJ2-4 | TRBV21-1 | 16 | ASSNHGSRVMPKNIQY
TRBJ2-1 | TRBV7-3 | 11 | ASSPTGYNEQF
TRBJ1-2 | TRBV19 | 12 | ASSLPGPQMGYT
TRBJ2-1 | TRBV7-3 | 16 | ASSPTGTSGGARNEQF
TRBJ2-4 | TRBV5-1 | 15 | ASRDGLAGLAKNIQY
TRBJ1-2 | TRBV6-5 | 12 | ASTRQGARADYT
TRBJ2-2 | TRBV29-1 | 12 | SVRGPLDTGELF
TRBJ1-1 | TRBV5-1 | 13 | ASSLTDSLNTEAF
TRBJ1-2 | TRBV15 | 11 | ATSRDNLYGYT